The 27 T cell receptor beta chains below come from one sample, sequenced in a study of T cell responses to AZD1222 COVID-19 vaccine. The method was immunoSEQ multiplex PCR; TCRdb's version includes in-frame clones alone and lacks a portion of them. Here the sample spans 98,000 or so clones, more than 85% being singletons. The specimen comprised peripheral blood, sampled on day 0 of AZD1222 vaccination. Source of these receptors: an adult in good health.

The chain links TRBV18 to TRBJ2-1, with D uncertain. This CDR3 spans 11 amino acids. Trimming cost V 1 base and J 6 bases, with 1 base left between them. Germline CDR1 and CDR2: KGHSH and LQKENI. As DNA, the CDR3 is TGTGCCAGCTCACCACTCAATGAGCAGTTCTTC. Translation: CASSPLNEQFF.

The gene calls are TRBV28 and TRBJ2-7, with unresolved D. The germline CDR1 and CDR2 sequences are MDHEN and SYDVKM. The V end lost 1 base, the J end lost 5 bases, and 15 bases lay between the germline ends. The CDR3 spans 15 residues. CDR3 amino acids: CASSLLADGRDEQYF. CDR3 in DNA: TGTGCCAGCAGTTTATTGGCGGATGGCCGGGACGAGCAGTACTTC.

The rearrangement links TRBV7-9 to TRBJ1-1; D not certain. Germline V lookup: CDR1 SEHNR, CDR2 FQNEAQ (reference sequence). V was pared by 3 bases and J by 5 bases, with 13 bases between. This CDR3 has 14 amino acids. The CDR3 DNA reads TGTGCCAGCAGCTTCGGGCGGGCCGGGACTGAAGCTTTCTTT. This encodes CASSFGRAGTEAFF.

This clone has a single count. This chain links TRBV27 with TRBJ1-4; tentatively, D is TRBD1 (6 bases). CDR1 and CDR2 (germline): MNHEY, SMNVEV (reference sequence). The CDR3 has 12 residues. Trimming pared 6 bases from V and 8 bases from J, leaving 10 bases between. In DNA form, the CDR3 reads TGTGCCAGCAGAGGGGGTGGGGAAAAACTGTTTTTT. It is translated as CASRGGGEKLFF.

The rearrangement uses TRBV19 and TRBJ2-1; 10 bases are shared with TRBD2. The J segment lost 3 bases and the V segment lost 8 bases, leaving 10 bases of the junction unmatched. The CDR3 is 16 amino acids. CDR1 is LNHDA and CDR2 is SQIVND in the germline V gene (reference sequence). CDR3 amino acids: CASDTSIAGGYNEQFF. CDR3 coding DNA: TGTGCCAGTGACACTTCTATAGCGGGAGGCTACAATGAGCAGTTCTTC.

This chain joins TRBV2 and TRBJ1-2; TRBD1 matches at 7 bases. With 1 base clipped from V and 8 bases from J, the junction kept 4 bases outside the gene matches. This CDR3 comprises 13 residues. Germline-derived CDR1 and CDR2 are SNHLY and FYNNEI. CDR3: CASSEEGAEGYTF. CDR3 DNA: TGTGCCAGCAGTGAAGAGGGGGCAGAGGGCTACACCTTC.

CDR3 loop: CAIKAQGGNQPQHF. The CDR3 DNA sequence: TGTGCCATCAAGGCTCAGGGGGGGAATCAGCCCCAGCATTTT. The chain carries TRBV10-3 and TRBJ1-5, with 7 bases lining up with TRBD1. The germline CDR1 and CDR2 sequences are ENHRY and SYGVKD. This CDR3 is built from 14 residues. V lost 7 bases, J lost 4 bases, and 7 bases stayed unmatched.

This rearrangement joins TRBV10-2 to TRBJ1-1, with D possibly matching TRBD1 (6 bases). The V end was cut by 3 bases, the J end by 4 bases, with 18 bases between. CDR1 and CDR2 from the germline V gene are WSHSY and SAAADI. CDR3 length: 16 residues. In DNA form, the CDR3 reads TGCGCCAGCAGTGACCCAGGGACACCCGGGGCCACTGAAGCTTTCTTT. This codes for CASSDPGTPGATEAFF.

The chain couples TRBV7-2 to TRBJ2-7; the match to TRBD1 covers 8 bases. There are 16 residues in the CDR3. Germline V gene sequence: CDR1 SGHTA, CDR2 FQGNSA. V lost 0 bases to trimming and J lost 3 bases; unmatched junction nucleotides: 7. The CDR3 reads CASSLAAGTGYYEQYF. Here the CDR3 DNA reads TGTGCCAGCAGCTTAGCTGCCGGGACAGGATACTACGAGCAGTACTTC. Drawing the rest from reference TRBV7-2 and TRBJ2-7, the complete variable domain is GAGVSQSPSNKVTEKGKDVELRCDPISGHTALYWYRQSLGQGLEFLIYFQGNSAPDKSGLPSDRFSAERTGGSVSTLTIQRTQQEDSAVYLCASSLAAGTGYYEQYFGPGTRLTVT.

The genes are TRBV7-2 and TRBJ2-6; D gene unclear. The V gene's germline CDR1 is SGHTA and CDR2 FQGNSA. This CDR3 is 18 amino acids long. V gave up 1 base and J gave up 0 bases, with 13 bases separating them. This CDR3 reads CASSLVGVRSSGANVLTF. The CDR3 nucleotides are TGTGCCAGCAGCTTAGTCGGCGTTCGAAGCTCTGGGGCCAACGTCCTGACTTTC.

This rearrangement joins TRBV6-2 or TRBV6-3 to TRBJ2-7; the D gene is possibly TRBD1 (6 bases). V lost 2 bases to trimming and J lost 2 bases, with 19 bases between them. Germline CDR1 and CDR2: MNHEY and SVGEGT. The CDR3 has 17 residues. The CDR3 loop is CASSYPDRGHPTYEQYF. In DNA, the CDR3 is TGTGCCAGCAGTTACCCTGACCGGGGACATCCTACCTACGAGCAGTACTTC.

This chain joins TRBV5-4 and TRBJ1-2; D call uncertain. CDR3 length: 15 amino acids. The ends were cut back, 4 bases at V and 8 bases at J, with 21 bases in the middle. The germline gives CDR1 SGHNT, CDR2 YYREEE (reference sequence). CDR3 in DNA: TGTGCCAGCAGCCCCGGGCCGGCAGGTCGATTCGGCTACACCTTC. It specifies CASSPGPAGRFGYTF.

The chain combines TRBV11-3 with TRBJ1-1, with a weak D call TRBD1 (5 bases). Trimming removed 5 bases from V and 6 bases from J, with 13 bases in between. The CDR3 is 13 amino acids. Germline V gene sequence: CDR1 SGHNT, CDR2 YENEEA. CDR3 sequence: CASSLSGTAEAFF. The CDR3 DNA reads as TGTGCCAGCAGCCTGTCCGGGACCGCTGAAGCTTTCTTT.

V gene TRBV18 combines with J gene TRBJ2-7; D not certain. Germline CDR1 is KGHSH and CDR2 is LQKENI. The CDR3 runs to 10 residues. The V gene lost 6 bases and the J gene lost 0 bases, with 0 bases spanning the gap. CDR3 in DNA: TGTGCCAGCTCCTCCTACGAGCAGTACTTC. It is translated as CASSSYEQYF.

The chain joins TRBV19 to TRBJ2-7; D may correspond to TRBD1 or TRBD2 (5 bases each). Trimming stripped 4 bases from V and 5 bases from J, with 15 bases between. This CDR3 is built from 14 residues. Germline CDR1 reads LNHDA; CDR2 reads SQIVND (reference sequence). This CDR3 is CASSKLSGAHEQYF. Written as DNA, the CDR3 is TGTGCCAGTAGTAAACTCTCCGGGGCCCACGAGCAGTACTTC.

This rearrangement joins TRBV2 to TRBJ1-5; D unclear. Germline V gene data show CDR1 as SNHLY and CDR2 as FYNNEI. V lost 3 bases to trimming and J lost 2 bases, with 8 bases between them. The CDR3 is 14 residues long. CDR3 in amino acids: CASSESLGNQPQHF. CDR3 nucleotides: TGTGCCAGCAGTGAGTCGTTGGGCAATCAGCCCCAGCATTTT.

The chain combines TRBV7-2 with TRBJ1-2; 7 nucleotides align to TRBD1. Germline loops: CDR1 SGHTA, CDR2 FQGNSA. The CDR3 sequence is 16 residues long. The V segment lost 1 base and the J segment 4 bases; nucleotides outside the gene matches: 9. The CDR3 nucleotides are TGTGCCAGCAGCTTAGTCCCCCGGGACAGAATCTATGGCTACACCTTC. It specifies CASSLVPRDRIYGYTF.

J is TRBJ1-3 and V is TRBV19; perhaps TRBD1 as D (5 bases). Germline V lookup: CDR1 LNHDA, CDR2 SQIVND (reference sequence). The ends were cut back, 7 bases at V and 4 bases at J, with 14 bases in the middle. The CDR3 is 14 amino acids. The CDR3 DNA sequence: TGTGCCAGTAATCGCGCCAGGGAGGGAAACACCATATATTTT. It codes for CASNRAREGNTIYF.

In its sample, this clone was seen many times. The CDR3 DNA reads as TGCGCCAGCAATGATTTGGGACAGGGGTATTCACCCCTCCACTTT. It encodes CASNDLGQGYSPLHF. The V and J genes are TRBV5-1 and TRBJ1-6; TRBD1 aligns across 10 bases. The CDR3 is made up of 15 amino acids. CDR1 and CDR2 (germline): SGHRS, YFSETQ. The V and J ends lost 6 bases and 8 bases, in that order; junction bases with no gene match: 8.

This clone was detected only once. The V call is TRBV18, the J call TRBJ1-5; tentatively, D is TRBD1 (5 bases). Per the germline V gene, CDR1 is KGHSH and CDR2 is LQKENI. This CDR3 spans 16 amino acids. V lost 3 bases, J lost 6 bases, and 18 bases lay in between. The CDR3 DNA follows: TGTGCCAGCTCACCCCCGTCGAGGCAGGGCGGTCAGCCCCAGCATTTT. It is translated as CASSPPSRQGGQPQHF. The whole variable domain, remainder taken from reference TRBV18 and TRBJ1-5, is NAGVMQNPRHLVRRRGQEARLRCSPMKGHSHVYWYRQLPEEGLKFMVYLQKENIIDESGMPKERFSAEFPKEGPSILRIQQVVRGDSAAYFCASSPPSRQGGQPQHFGDGTRLSIL.

The CDR3 protein is CASSPTEGYGYTF. For the CDR3, the DNA is TGTGCCAGCAGTCCGACAGAGGGCTATGGCTACACCTTC. This chain uses TRBV5-4 with TRBJ1-2; TRBD1 might be the D (5 bases). The V end was cut by 5 bases, the J end by 4 bases, with 12 bases between. The CDR3 length is 13 residues. CDR1 and CDR2 (germline): SGHNT, YYREEE (reference sequence).

This chain links TRBV19 with TRBJ2-7; D unclear. V lost 5 bases to trimming and J lost 2 bases, with 10 bases between them. Germline V gene data show CDR1 as LNHDA and CDR2 as SQIVND (reference sequence). The length of the CDR3 is 13 residues. In DNA, the CDR3 is TGTGCCAGTAGTCGCGGACCCGCCTACGAGCAGTACTTC. Translation: CASSRGPAYEQYF.

The chain has TRBV6-2 or TRBV6-3 and TRBJ2-1, with 7 bases that match TRBD1. The length of the CDR3 is 12 residues. Germline V CDR1 and CDR2: MNHEY, SVGEGT. V lost 5 bases and J lost 8; bases outside the gene matches: 3. This chain's CDR3 is CASSQQGYEQFF. In DNA form, the CDR3 reads TGTGCCAGCAGTCAACAGGGGTATGAGCAGTTCTTC.

The chain links TRBV19 to TRBJ2-2; 8 nucleotides agree with TRBD1. This CDR3 is 14 amino acids long. J gave up 6 bases and V 4 bases, and 4 bases lay outside the gene matches. Germline V gene lookup returns CDR1 LNHDA and CDR2 SQIVND (reference sequence). The CDR3 loop reads CASSTQQGAGELFF. The CDR3 nucleotides are TGTGCCAGTAGTACCCAACAGGGGGCCGGGGAGCTGTTTTTT.

The rearrangement joins TRBV6-5 to TRBJ2-3, with D unresolved. Between the trimmed V and J ends, which lost 6 bases and 7 bases, there was a span of 14 bases. The CDR3 is made up of 13 amino acids. Per the germline V gene, CDR1 is MNHEY and CDR2 is SVGAGI. This chain's CDR3 is CASRGRGPYTQYF. In DNA, the CDR3 is TGTGCCAGCAGAGGCCGCGGACCATATACGCAGTATTTT.

The chain is built from TRBV6-6 and TRBJ2-7; 9 nucleotides align to TRBD2. The CDR3 has 15 residues. The germline V gene has CDR1 MNHNY and CDR2 SVGAGI (reference sequence). The J segment lost 3 bases and the V segment lost 2 bases, leaving 5 bases of the junction unmatched. The CDR3 region is CASSYQLAGGYEQYF. DNA of the CDR3: TGTGCCAGCAGTTACCAACTAGCGGGCGGCTACGAGCAGTACTTC.

V is TRBV6-1 and J is TRBJ1-1; 7 bases are shared with TRBD1. This CDR3 region has 12 residues. V lost 7 bases and J lost 7; bases outside the gene matches: 6. Germline V lookup: CDR1 MNHNS, CDR2 SASEGT. CDR3 in DNA: TGTGCCAGCAATAACAGGACAGGTGAAGCTTTCTTT. This gives the protein CASNNRTGEAFF.